The 8 T cell receptor beta chains below all came from one sample that was sequenced in a study of blood T cells in healthy people across ages (dated by TCRdb to 2015 to 2017). Library preparation was by 5' RACE. Sequencing used an Illumina HiSeq 2500. A second PCR of about 7 to 12 cycles was run with a J-beta primer mix and a sample-barcoded 5' primer. TCRdb applied fastp at Q25 and MiXCR to the public reads, then kept only in-frame beta chains. Duplicate CDR3 protein sequences are folded into a single record with the most common DNA and genes. For this sample the table gives about 1.1 million distinct CDR3 sequences, of which roughly two fifths were detected only once. The ten largest clones add up to around 12% of the sample. Sample: blood. These receptors all stem from a man between 18 and 35 years old in good health.

This clonotype was counted at least ten times. This chain connects TRBV14 to TRBJ2-5, with D uncertain. V shed 0 bases and J shed 2 bases, with 4 bases lying between them. Germline-derived CDR1 and CDR2 are SGHDN and FVKESK. CDR3 length: 13 residues. CDR3 region: CASSQELQETQYF. CDR3 DNA: TGTGCCAGCAGCCAAGAACTACAAGAGACCCAGTACTTC.

The V and J genes are TRBV11-2 and TRBJ2-4, with D perhaps matching TRBD2 (6 bases). Germline CDR1 is SGHAT and CDR2 is FQNNGV. V was cut by 4 bases and J by 2 bases, with 12 bases left in between. There are 15 residues in the CDR3. The CDR3 protein is CASSSLRGTKNIQYF. The CDR3 nucleotides are TGTGCCAGCAGCTCGCTACGGGGGACCAAAAACATTCAGTACTTC.

The V and J genes are TRBV7-9 and TRBJ1-6; no clear D gene. Trimming left V 4 bases short and J 12 bases short, with 13 bases between. Per the germline V gene, CDR1 is SEHNR and CDR2 is FQNEAQ (reference sequence). This CDR3 is built from 13 residues. CDR3 amino acids: CASSSNVREPLHF. The DNA of the CDR3 is TGTGCCAGCAGCTCCAATGTCCGGGAACCCCTCCACTTT. Full variable domain (rest looked up from reference TRBV7-9 and TRBJ1-6): DTGVSQNPRHKITKRGQNVTFRCDPISEHNRLYWYRQTLGQGPEFLTYFQNEAQLEKSRLLSDRFSAERPKGSFSTLEIQRTEQGDSAMYLCASSSNVREPLHFGNGTRLTVT.

The chain has TRBV25-1 and TRBJ2-2; tentatively, D is TRBD2 (5 bases). The CDR3 extends over 15 amino acids. Germline CDR1 and CDR2: MGHDK and SYGVNS. Trimming left V 6 bases short and J 8 bases short, with 19 bases between. CDR3 loop: CASSRERTRYGELFF. CDR3 nucleotides: TGTGCCAGCAGCCGCGAGAGGACTCGGTATGGGGAGCTGTTTTTT.

The rearrangement joins TRBV6-6 to TRBJ2-1, with TRBD2 matching over 14 bases. Germline V gene lookup returns CDR1 MNHNY and CDR2 SVGAGI (reference sequence). The ends lost 6 bases at V and 5 bases at J; junction bases unmatched: 6. CDR3 size: 16 residues. CDR3 nucleotide sequence: TGTGCCAGCAGCCGCAAGACTAGCGGGGGGGACAATGAGCAGTTCTTC. Translation: CASSRKTSGGDNEQFF.

This clonotype was seen a handful of times. The genes are TRBV20-1 and TRBJ1-2, with a weak D call TRBD1 (5 bases). This CDR3 contains 14 residues. Trimming cost V 3 bases and J 5 bases, with 16 bases left between them. Germline V gives CDR1 DFQATT, CDR2 SNEGSKA (reference sequence). CDR3 coding DNA: TGCAGTGCTAGCGAAGGGGAAATGAATTATGGCTACACCTTC. Protein product: CSASEGEMNYGYTF.

The chain links TRBV11-1 to TRBJ2-4; 7 bases fit TRBD1. The CDR3 sequence is 16 residues long. Germline V gene lookup returns CDR1 SGHAT and CDR2 FQDESV (reference sequence). V lost 2 bases, J lost 3 bases, and 7 bases stayed unmatched. CDR3 coding DNA: TGTGCCAGCAGCTTAAGCCGCCGGGACAGCAAAAACATTCAGTACTTC. Residues: CASSLSRRDSKNIQYF. Full variable domain (missing parts from reference TRBV11-1 and TRBJ2-4): EAEVAQSPRYKITEKSQAVAFWCDPISGHATLYWYRQILGQGPELLVQFQDESVVDDSQLPKDRFSAERLKGVDSTLKIQPAELGDSAMYLCASSLSRRDSKNIQYFGAGTRLSVL.

The chain couples TRBV4-2 to TRBJ1-5; 9 bases are a match to TRBD1. CDR1 is LGHNA, CDR2 YNFKEQ, per germline. V shed 1 base, J shed 1 base, and the junction held 2 bases outside the gene matches. CDR3 length: 16 amino acids. The CDR3 loop reads CASSQGQGGSNQPQHF. The CDR3 DNA is TGTGCCAGCAGCCAAGGACAGGGGGGGAGCAATCAGCCCCAGCATTTT.